This T cell receptor (beta chain) emerged from a study of blood T cell repertoires in COVID-19. At the level of the study: Samples representing acute and convalescent COVID-19 were sourced from the United States, Italy and Spain.

CDR3 length: 15 amino acids. The V gene end was trimmed by 0 bases and the J gene end by 2 bases; junction bases not matched to a gene: 4. Germline-derived CDR1 and CDR2 are SGDLS and YYNGEE. Original handling: Nucleated cell counts were estimated from reference gene primer amplification. Method: immunoSEQ multiplex PCR; TCRdb's copy keeps in-frame clones and lacks some. The V and J calls and clone size are taken from that table; D and trimming were inferred from the DNA. This repertoire shows approximately 440,000 clones, approximately 90% found once; its top ten account for roughly 12%. Seattle cases were enrolled at active infection and followed longitudinally.

The sequencing input was peripheral blood. This receptor was obtained from a woman between 45 and 65 years old with COVID-19, enrolled during active disease. This chain joins TRBV9 and TRBJ2-5; 7 bases match TRBD2. The CDR3 spells CASSVAGAGQETQYF. In nucleotides, the CDR3 is TGTGCCAGCAGCGTAGCAGGAGCGGGACAAGAGACCCAGTACTTC.